The 18 T cell receptor beta chains below all came from one sample that was sequenced in a study of blood T cells in healthy people across ages. Primed by a sample-barcoded 5' primer and a J-beta primer mix, a second PCR proceeded for roughly 7 to 11 cycles. TCRdb independently ran MiXCR on the 5' RACE reads; one entry per CDR3 protein. The data contain approximately 1,000,000 distinct CDR3 sequences, roughly two fifths of them singletons. Source material: blood. These receptors all come from a man between 18 and 35 years old in good health.

This clonotype was counted a few times. The chain combines TRBV29-1 with TRBJ1-4; tentatively, D is TRBD1 (6 bases). The CDR3 runs 18 residues. V lost 2 bases and J 2 bases, leaving 21 bases between the germline ends. The germline V gene has CDR1 SQVTM and CDR2 ANQGSEA. CDR3 residues: CSVEQSGEFIVTNEKLFF. The CDR3 DNA reads TGCAGCGTTGAACAGTCAGGGGAATTTATTGTGACTAATGAAAAACTGTTTTTT.

There are many counts of this clonotype. The gene calls are TRBV25-1 and TRBJ2-1; 10 nucleotides align to TRBD1. Germline loops: CDR1 MGHDK, CDR2 SYGVNS. The CDR3 loop spans 13 amino acids. V gave up 7 bases and J gave up 6 bases; unmatched junction bases: 3. The DNA of the CDR3 is TGTGCCAGCACAGGGACAGGGGTCAATGAGCAGTTCTTC. Translated: CASTGTGVNEQFF.

The chain carries TRBV9 and TRBJ1-1; 7 bases align to TRBD1. The germline V gene has CDR1 SGDLS and CDR2 YYNGEE. The CDR3 is 16 residues long. J gave up 3 bases and V 3 bases, and 11 bases lay outside the gene matches. The CDR3 is CASSAGGRGGDTEAFF. In nucleotides, the CDR3 is TGTGCCAGCAGCGCAGGGGGGAGAGGGGGGGACACTGAAGCTTTCTTT.

About this clonotype itself: It may be a read error: a sequence one base away is much more abundant. The genes are TRBV10-3 and TRBJ2-4; D remains unclear. The CDR3 length is 15 residues. Germline V gives CDR1 ENHRY, CDR2 SYGVKD. The CDR3 reads CAISITDDLSYEQDF. The CDR3 region has the DNA TGTGCCATCAGCATAACAGACGACCTCTCCTACGAGCAGGACTTC.

The chain recombines TRBV20-1 with TRBJ2-7, with a tentative D call TRBD1 (5 bases). Germline V gene lookup returns CDR1 DFQATT and CDR2 SNEGSKA (reference sequence). The CDR3 covers 12 residues. V lost 3 bases, J lost 3 bases, and 9 bases lay in between. The CDR3 region has the DNA TGCAGTGCTAGCGACAGCCTCTACGAGCAGTACTTC. The encoded protein is CSASDSLYEQYF.

The chain couples TRBV9 to TRBJ2-5; 9 nucleotides match TRBD1. This CDR3 has 15 amino acids. Germline loops: CDR1 SGDLS, CDR2 YYNGEE. Trimming removed 2 bases from V and 1 base from J; junction bases left unmatched: 3. This CDR3 is CASSVGQGTQETQYF. For the CDR3, the DNA is TGTGCCAGCAGCGTCGGACAGGGGACCCAAGAGACCCAGTACTTC.

The table lists this clonotype with a few counts. The V and J genes are TRBV5-1 and TRBJ1-6; 7 bases are a match to TRBD1. The CDR3 loop spans 14 amino acids. The V gene's germline CDR1 is SGHRS and CDR2 YFSETQ. Losses at the gene ends were 4 bases for V and 6 bases for J; bases not matched to a gene: 4. The CDR3 spells CASSPGQSNSPLHF. In DNA form, the CDR3 reads TGCGCCAGCAGCCCGGGACAGTCTAATTCACCCCTCCACTTT. The full variable domain, completed using reference TRBV5-1 and TRBJ1-6, is KAGVTQTPRYLIKTRGQQVTLSCSPISGHRSVSWYQQTPGQGLQFLFEYFSETQRNKGNFPGRFSGRQFSNSRSEMNVSTLELGDSALYLCASSPGQSNSPLHFGNGTRLTVT.

The chain uses TRBV2 and TRBJ1-1; D unclear. Per the germline V gene, CDR1 is SNHLY and CDR2 is FYNNEI. V was pared by 10 bases and J by 5 bases, with 11 bases between. This CDR3 region has 11 residues. The CDR3 reads CAIPVRTEAFF. CDR3 nucleotide sequence: TGTGCCATTCCTGTCAGGACTGAAGCTTTCTTT.

The chain recombines TRBV27 with TRBJ2-1, with 13 nucleotides matching TRBD2. The CDR3 runs to 16 residues. Germline V gene sequence: CDR1 MNHEY, CDR2 SMNVEV (reference sequence). The junction had 8 bases not matched to a gene; V was cut back by 3 bases and J by 9 bases. In DNA form, the CDR3 reads TGTGCCAGCAGTTTCGAACTAGCGGGGGGGGTCGGTGAGCAGTTCTTC. Protein product: CASSFELAGGVGEQFF.

This chain's CDR3 is CASAKGRSSTDTQYF. The CDR3 DNA sequence: TGTGCTAGTGCCAAGGGGCGGTCTAGCACAGATACGCAGTATTTT. The rearrangement joins TRBV12-5 to TRBJ2-3; D is possibly TRBD1 (5 bases). Trimming stripped 7 bases from V and 0 bases from J, with 14 bases between. Germline lookup yields CDR1 LGHNT and CDR2 FRNRAP. CDR3 length equals 15 residues.

This CDR3 is CASSLDRTTIGGELFF. CDR3 in DNA: TGTGCCAGCAGCTTAGATAGGACTACTATCGGCGGGGAGCTGTTTTTT. The chain carries TRBV7-3 and TRBJ2-2; D perhaps matches TRBD2 (6 bases). The CDR3 consists of 16 residues. V was clipped by 2 bases and J by 7 bases, with 17 bases between them. The germline CDR1 and CDR2 sequences are SGHTA and FQGTGA. The whole variable domain, remainder taken from reference TRBV7-3 and TRBJ2-2, is GAGVSQTPSNKVTEKGKYVELRCDPISGHTALYWYRQSLGQGPEFLIYFQGTGAADDSGLPNDRFFAVRPEGSVSTLKIQRTERGDSAVYLCASSLDRTTIGGELFFGEGSRLTVL.

This clonotype was detected a few times. The gene calls are TRBV6-2 or TRBV6-3 and TRBJ2-3, with no clear D. The CDR3 spans 16 residues. Germline V gives CDR1 MNHEY, CDR2 SVGEGT. V was trimmed by 0 bases and J by 0 bases, leaving 10 bases between them. The CDR3 DNA is TGTGCCAGCAGTTACTCCCTGGGGTCTAGCACAGATACGCAGTATTTT. Translation: CASSYSLGSSTDTQYF.

This clonotype was picked up many times. The chain is built from TRBV4-1 and TRBJ2-3; D gene ambiguous. V lost 3 bases, J lost 4 bases, and 11 bases lay in between. Looked up from germline, CDR1 is MGHRA and CDR2 is YSYEKL. The CDR3 has 14 residues. The CDR3 DNA reads TGCGCCAGCAGCCAGGAAGTTCGGCCAGATACGCAGTATTTT. Protein: CASSQEVRPDTQYF.

The chain joins TRBV6-5 to TRBJ2-1; 8 nucleotides line up with TRBD2. Trimming at V came to 6 bases and at J to 5 bases, leaving 9 bases not matched to a gene. The CDR3 has 15 amino acids. CDR1 and CDR2 (germline): MNHEY, SVGAGI. The CDR3 region is CASRTGGAFHNEQFF. As DNA, the CDR3 is TGTGCCAGCAGGACCGGGGGGGCCTTCCACAATGAGCAGTTCTTC.

In this sample, this clonotype turned up a few times. The V call is TRBV28, the J call TRBJ1-2; D may be TRBD1 (5 bases). V lost 5 bases and J lost 6, with 25 bases in between. Germline CDR1 reads MDHEN; CDR2 reads SYDVKM. The CDR3 consists of 17 residues. The CDR3 loop reads CASSLFRLPRDGDGYTF. Here the CDR3 DNA reads TGTGCCAGCAGTCTCTTCCGACTCCCCCGGGACGGAGATGGCTACACCTTC.

The chain is built from TRBV5-4 and TRBJ1-1; D may be TRBD1 (6 bases). The germline gives CDR1 SGHNT, CDR2 YYREEE (reference sequence). The CDR3 has 16 amino acids. V was cut by 0 bases and J by 4 bases, with 16 bases left in between. The CDR3 sequence: CASSLAMQGRGTEAFF. Here the CDR3 DNA reads TGTGCCAGCAGCTTGGCAATGCAGGGGAGGGGCACTGAAGCTTTCTTT.

The V gene is TRBV27, the J gene TRBJ2-5; TRBD1 agrees at 8 bases. The CDR3 extends over 14 amino acids. The germline V gene encodes CDR1 MNHEY and CDR2 SMNVEV (reference sequence). The V segment lost 7 bases and the J segment 11 bases; nucleotides outside the gene matches: 15. CDR3 region: CASTSGQGRNGQYF. In DNA, the CDR3 is TGTGCCAGCACATCCGGACAGGGTCGAAATGGGCAGTACTTC.

As to this clonotype: One end of the junction does not line up with germline, which may come from a read error. This chain uses TRBV2 with TRBJ2-1; TRBD2 matches at 9 bases. Germline V gene sequence: CDR1 SNHLY, CDR2 FYNNEI. The CDR3 contains 20 residues. CDR3 protein: CASREHRALSTSGFYNGQFF. CDR3 nucleotides: TGTGCCAGCAGAGAACACAGGGCCCTATCGACTAGCGGTTTCTACAATGGGCAGTTCTTC.